This TCR beta chain came from a study of regulatory T cells in long-lasting Graves disease (dated by TCRdb to the early 2020s). For context, the study as a whole: Antithyroid drugs had been taken for less than 3 months by newly diagnosed Graves' disease patients. The study was registered as a clinical trial and conducted in China. A total of around 35 samples underwent TCR sequencing: about 13 from persistent and 20 from newly diagnosed Graves' disease patients. Peripheral blood TCR sequencing and RNA sequencing compared persistent Graves' disease patients with newly diagnosed Graves' disease patients.

This clonotype was seen more than once but under ten times. Its binding antigen is unknown. It has no much larger one-base neighbor in the sample; base qualities were not kept. What the authors observed across the whole study: The authors noted that the small sample size was a limitation that may lower accuracy. A larger number of public clonotypes was shared among persistent patients (more than 2,500) than among newly diagnosed patients (roughly 1,000). Persistent disease showed preferential use of TRBV28, TRBJ1-2 and TRBJ2-5, whereas newly diagnosed disease favored TRBV20-1 and TRBJ2-1. Only the TCR beta chain was sequenced and analyzed. Compared with newly diagnosed patients, patients with persistent Graves' disease had lower TCR Shannon entropy and fewer highly expanded clones, which suggests clonal expansion. Only peripheral blood was studied, because thyroid tissue, the primary lesion, was inaccessible.

Libraries were made using multiplex PCR. Sequencing was carried out with an Illumina HiSeq 4000. To build TCR beta libraries, CDR3 regions were amplified by Arm-PCR using iRepertoire HTBI primers. Before sequencing, the PCR products underwent gel purification. Concerning the study's data processing: A total of 62 TRBV and more than twelve TRBJ segments were identified across samples and were used for gene usage analysis of CDR3 amino acid clonotypes. COPE and FqMerger were used to merge filtered high-quality paired reads into contigs. BLAST was used to align contigs to IMGT TRBV, TRBD and TRBJ reference genes, with CDR3 defined following IMGT. Any clonotype with a frequency above 0.1% was classified as a highly expanded clone. Shannon entropy served as the measure of repertoire diversity, while the Gini coefficient captured V-J evenness. Clonotypes shared by more than one individual were considered public. Using fastp at Q25 and MiXCR, TCRdb reprocessed the public reads and kept productive beta chains. Rows are unified per CDR3 protein, each entry keeping the most common DNA and genes. In this record, the V and J calls reflect TCRdb's handling and not the investigators' own analysis. This sample gives 600,000 to 650,000 distinct CDR3 sequences in total; roughly 15% of them show up just once. The ten largest clones add up to 15% to 20% of the sample.

Read against the paper, the sample's time point label means: newly diagnosed GD, antithyroid drugs for less than 3 months. For both TCR sequencing and RNA sequencing, RNA was extracted from PBMCs in TRIzol. Graves' disease was diagnosed according to American Thyroid Association guidelines. Recruitment of patients was carried out at an endocrinology department in Xi'an, China. Each patient gave approximately 10 milliliters of peripheral blood, collected in an EDTA anticoagulant tube. PBMCs were isolated by Ficoll Paque Plus density gradient separation without further T cell sorting. An Agilent 2100 Bioanalyzer and agarose gel were used to check RNA quality, and a NanoDrop 2000 was used to measure RNA concentration. The germline V gene gives CDR1 as MNHEY and CDR2 as SVGEGT. V lost 7 bases and J lost 7 bases, and the count of bases not matched to a germline gene is 7. Counted from cysteine to phenylalanine, this CDR3 has 13 amino acids. Only the CDR3 part of the read is kept: 39 bases, read in frame from the first base.

This same sample was also taken into another study, of T cells in Graves' hyperthyroidism and ophthalmopathy. The other study reports the following: Stable Graves' hyperthyroidism was defined as no progression to ophthalmopathy during 18 months of follow-up. The hyperthyroidism patients were between 18 and 65 years old and newly diagnosed, with a disease duration of less than 2 months. Patients with uncontrolled infections, other autoimmune diseases, pregnancy or lactation were excluded. Clinical symptoms, serum thyroxine and TRAb, thyroid ultrasound, and orbital computed tomography formed the basis for the diagnoses. The first round of RT-PCR for the TCR CDR3 was performed with the HTBI primer set and the Qiagen OneStep RT-PCR kit. Most expanded thyroid clonotypes (frequency above 0.001) were also detected in blood, a finding suggesting that blood repertoires may reflect thyroid immune responses. Ophthalmopathy was separated from stable hyperthyroidism by a 13 V-J signature model, with around 90% sensitivity and 81% to 82% specificity obtained in cross-validation and 80%/75% obtained in testing. In validation, the model predicted progression to ophthalmopathy with around 71% sensitivity and 72% to 85% specificity, a median of approximately 6.5 months before onset. To identify distinguishing TCR V-J signatures, a discovery cohort of around 98 patients was used, comprising 43 with Graves' ophthalmopathy and 57 with stable Graves' hyperthyroidism. Prospective prediction of ophthalmopathy was tested in an independent validation cohort of under 20 hyperthyroidism patients and approximately 17 patients who later progressed to ophthalmopathy. For training and testing, the 100 or so patients in the discovery cohort were randomly divided in a 7:3 ratio. In more than five Graves' hyperthyroidism patients, the study also compared T-cell repertoires from thyroid tissue with T-cell repertoires from blood. Once sampling was done, hyperthyroidism patients were given methimazole at a starting dose of 30 mg daily, whereas ophthalmopathy patients were given high-dose intravenous methylprednisolone. Libraries were constructed in a second round of multiplex PCR, after which size selection and purification were carried out. Sequencing of the libraries was done on an Illumina HiSeq2000 using paired-end 100 bp reads. SOAPnuke was used to process the raw data, throwing out any read that contained adapters or uncalled bases, had a mean Phred below 15, or lacked an exact constant-primer or identifier match. High-quality paired reads were merged with COPE v1.2.5, and unique nucleotide sequences were defined as clonotypes. MiTCR v1.1 was used to align clonotypes to the IMGT TRBV, TRBD and TRBJ reference segments. Only V-J combinations with frequency above 0.0001, covering 99.2% of repertoires, were analysed. The TCS score was defined as the ratio of F50 (clonal expansion) to E x V (chaos), calculated using BLOSUM62-based TCRdist between CDR3 peptides within each V-J. Welch's t-statistics and random forest reduced around 510 V-J features to 10 to 15, which were used in a naive Bayes classifier (R e1071). No statistical method was used to fix the sample size in advance, and group allocation was not hidden from the investigators. The paper describes TCR Vbeta CDR3 sequencing of some 130 peripheral blood samples, made up of 43 ophthalmopathy patients, some 76 hyperthyroidism patients and roughly 17 progressor patients.

The rearrangement joined TRBV6-2 or TRBV6-3 to TRBJ2-1, and 7 junctional nucleotides match TRBD2. The clonotype was recovered from a woman in her twenties or thirties with Graves disease. Donor details come from another sample of the same person, matched by shared clones. Here the sequenced sample was peripheral blood mononuclear cells (PBMCs), taken at new diagnosis, from a patient treated with antithyroid drugs. The base sequence is TGTGCCAGCACCTTTGGGGGAGGGAATGAGCAGTTCTTC. It encodes CASTFGGGNEQFF.